The entry that follows covers one TCR beta chain sequence. Its target is not known. The PCR contained 60 Vbeta and 13 Jbeta primers. Data came from immunoSEQ multiplex PCR; TCRdb stores just in-frame clones and leaves some out. The table lists over 90,000 clones, around 79% of them singletons. This specimen belongs to a study of cytomegalovirus exposure and HLA in healthy donors. Study observations and caveats: High sensitivity and specificity were reportedly achieved when the classifier diagnosed cytomegalovirus status.

Germline lookup yields CDR1 LNHDA and CDR2 SQIVND (reference sequence). CDR3 size: 16 residues. V trimming: 5 bases; J trimming: 5 bases; junction bases outside the gene matches: 12. The specimen sequenced was PBMCs. The TCR originated in a woman in her seventies in good health and CMV-seropositive. This chain connects TRBV19 to TRBJ1-1; TRBD1 matches 9 bases. CDR3 protein: CASSPGRGQGITEAFF. CDR3 DNA: TGTGCCAGTAGTCCAGGGAGGGGACAGGGAATAACTGAAGCTTTCTTT.